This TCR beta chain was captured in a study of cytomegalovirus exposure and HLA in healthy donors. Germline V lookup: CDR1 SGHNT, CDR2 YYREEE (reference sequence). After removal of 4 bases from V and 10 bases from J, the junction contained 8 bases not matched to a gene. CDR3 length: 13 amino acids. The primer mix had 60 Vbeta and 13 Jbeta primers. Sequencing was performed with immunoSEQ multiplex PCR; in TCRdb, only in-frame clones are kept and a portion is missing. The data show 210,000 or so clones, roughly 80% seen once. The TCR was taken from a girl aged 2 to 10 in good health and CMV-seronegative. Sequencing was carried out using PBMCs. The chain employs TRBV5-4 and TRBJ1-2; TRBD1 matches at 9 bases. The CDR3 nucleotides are TGTGCCAGCAGCCTCCGGACAGGGGAGGCCTACACCTTC. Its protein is CASSLRTGEAYTF.